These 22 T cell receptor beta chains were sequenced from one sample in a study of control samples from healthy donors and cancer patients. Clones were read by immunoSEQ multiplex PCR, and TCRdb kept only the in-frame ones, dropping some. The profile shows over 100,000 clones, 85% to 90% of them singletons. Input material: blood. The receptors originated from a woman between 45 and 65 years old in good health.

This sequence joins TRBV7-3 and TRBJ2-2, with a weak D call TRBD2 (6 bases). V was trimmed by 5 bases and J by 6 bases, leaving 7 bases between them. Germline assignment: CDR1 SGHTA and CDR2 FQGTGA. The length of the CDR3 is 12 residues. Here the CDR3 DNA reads TGTGCCAGCAGCCCGGGGGCCGGGGAGCTGTTTTTT. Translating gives CASSPGAGELFF. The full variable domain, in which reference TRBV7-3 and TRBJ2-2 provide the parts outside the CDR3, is GAGVSQTPSNKVTEKGKYVELRCDPISGHTALYWYRQSLGQGPEFLIYFQGTGAADDSGLPNDRFFAVRPEGSVSTLKIQRTERGDSAVYLCASSPGAGELFFGEGSRLTVL.

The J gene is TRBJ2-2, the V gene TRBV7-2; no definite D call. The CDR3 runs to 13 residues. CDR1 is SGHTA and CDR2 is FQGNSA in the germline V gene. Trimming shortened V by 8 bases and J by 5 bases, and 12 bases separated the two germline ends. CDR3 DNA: TGTGCCAGCTCTACCGACTTTACCGGGGAGCTGTTTTTT. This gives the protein CASSTDFTGELFF.

CDR3 loop: CARWGAGTDINYGYTF. The CDR3 DNA reads as TGCGCCAGATGGGGAGCCGGGACAGATATTAACTATGGCTACACCTTC. The J gene is TRBJ1-2, the V gene TRBV23-1, with 7 positions matching TRBD1. TRBV23-1 is an open reading frame, and its role is uncertain. The ends lost 9 bases at V and 1 base at J; junction bases unmatched: 14. The CDR3 is 16 amino acids.

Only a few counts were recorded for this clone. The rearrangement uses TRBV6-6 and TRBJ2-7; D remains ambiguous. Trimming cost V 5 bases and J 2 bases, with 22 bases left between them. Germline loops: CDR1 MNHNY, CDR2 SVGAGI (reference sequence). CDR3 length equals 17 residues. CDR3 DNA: TGTGCCAGCAGTCCCGAAAAGGAAAGCTATAGAACCTACGAGCAGTACTTC. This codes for CASSPEKESYRTYEQYF.

DNA of the CDR3: TGTGCCAGCAGCTTAGTAGGTGCCGGGACAGGGAGAGAAGAGACCCAGTACTTC. It codes for CASSLVGAGTGREETQYF. The chain joins TRBV11-3 to TRBJ2-5; 9 bases map to TRBD1. The V gene end was trimmed by 1 base and the J gene end by 3 bases; junction bases not matched to a gene: 12. The CDR3 runs to 18 residues. Germline V CDR1 and CDR2: SGHNT, YENEEA.

In DNA, the CDR3 is TGTGCCAGCAGTTACGGGTCGGATACGCAGTATTTT. It yields the protein CASSYGSDTQYF. The chain uses TRBV6-5 and TRBJ2-3; unclear D gene. Germline V gives CDR1 MNHEY, CDR2 SVGAGI. The CDR3 totals 12 residues. The V end lost 2 bases, the J end lost 6 bases, and 6 bases lay between the germline ends.

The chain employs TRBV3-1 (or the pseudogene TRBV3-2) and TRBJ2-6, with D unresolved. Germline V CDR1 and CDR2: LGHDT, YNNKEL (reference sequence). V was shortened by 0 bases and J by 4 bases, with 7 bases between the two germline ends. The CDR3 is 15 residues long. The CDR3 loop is CASSQDSGGANVLTF. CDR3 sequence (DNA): TGTGCCAGCAGCCAAGATAGTGGCGGGGCCAACGTCCTGACTTTC.

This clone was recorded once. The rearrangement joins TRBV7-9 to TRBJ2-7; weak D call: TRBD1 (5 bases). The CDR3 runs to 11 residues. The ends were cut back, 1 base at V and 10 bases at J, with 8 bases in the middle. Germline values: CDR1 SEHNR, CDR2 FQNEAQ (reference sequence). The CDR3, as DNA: TGTGCCAGCAGCTTAGGACAGCTACAGTACTTC. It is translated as CASSLGQLQYF.

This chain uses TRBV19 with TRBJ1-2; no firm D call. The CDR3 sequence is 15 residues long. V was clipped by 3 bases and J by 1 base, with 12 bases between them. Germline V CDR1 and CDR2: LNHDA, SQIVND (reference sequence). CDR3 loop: CASSMQMGGNYGYTF. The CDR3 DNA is TGTGCCAGTAGTATGCAAATGGGCGGTAACTATGGCTACACCTTC.

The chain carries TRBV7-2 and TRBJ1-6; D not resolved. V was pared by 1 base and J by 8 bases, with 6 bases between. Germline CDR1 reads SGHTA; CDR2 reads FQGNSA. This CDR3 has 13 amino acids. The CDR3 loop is CASSLGSDSPLHF. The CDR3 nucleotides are TGTGCCAGCAGCTTAGGGAGTGATTCACCCCTCCACTTT.

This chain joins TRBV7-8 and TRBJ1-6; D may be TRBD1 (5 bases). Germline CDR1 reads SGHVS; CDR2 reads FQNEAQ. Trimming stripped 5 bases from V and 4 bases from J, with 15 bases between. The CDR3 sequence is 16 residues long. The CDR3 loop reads CASSPSRAGYNSPLHF. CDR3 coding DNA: TGTGCCAGCAGCCCTAGCCGGGCAGGGTATAATTCACCCCTCCACTTT.

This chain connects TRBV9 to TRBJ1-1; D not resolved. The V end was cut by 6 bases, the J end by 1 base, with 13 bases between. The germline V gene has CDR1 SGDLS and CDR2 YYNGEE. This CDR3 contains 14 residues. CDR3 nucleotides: TGTGCCAGCACCCAGAGGACGGAGAACACTGAAGCTTTCTTT. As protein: CASTQRTENTEAFF.

The CDR3 region has the DNA TGTGCCAGCACCGGGACTAGGCTCACCGGGGAGCTGTTTTTT. It specifies CASTGTRLTGELFF. V usage is TRBV27 and J usage is TRBJ2-2; 8 nucleotides agree with TRBD2. The CDR3 runs to 14 residues. The germline V gene has CDR1 MNHEY and CDR2 SMNVEV (reference sequence). J was trimmed by 4 bases and V by 7 bases; bases with no gene match: 5.

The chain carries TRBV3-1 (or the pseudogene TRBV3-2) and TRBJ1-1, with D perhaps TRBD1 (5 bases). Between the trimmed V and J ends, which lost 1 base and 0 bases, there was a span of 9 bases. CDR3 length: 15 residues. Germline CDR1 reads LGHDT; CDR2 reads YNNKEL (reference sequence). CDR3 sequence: CASSQVGTVNTEAFF. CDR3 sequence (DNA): TGTGCCAGCAGCCAAGTGGGGACTGTGAACACTGAAGCTTTCTTT.

CDR3 coding DNA: TGCGCCAGCAGCTTATCGGACGGAGTCTACGAGCAGTACTTC. This gives the protein CASSLSDGVYEQYF. The rearrangement uses TRBV5-1 and TRBJ2-7; D uncertain. This CDR3 has 14 amino acids. Trimming removed 2 bases at V and 3 bases at J, with 12 bases between. Germline CDR1 is SGHRS and CDR2 is YFSETQ.

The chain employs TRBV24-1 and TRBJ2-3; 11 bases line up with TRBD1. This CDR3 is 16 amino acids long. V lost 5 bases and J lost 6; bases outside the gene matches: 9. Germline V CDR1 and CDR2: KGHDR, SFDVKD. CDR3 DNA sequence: TGTGCCACCAGTGGCGGACAGGGGGCTAAAGTGGATACGCAGTATTTT. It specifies CATSGGQGAKVDTQYF.

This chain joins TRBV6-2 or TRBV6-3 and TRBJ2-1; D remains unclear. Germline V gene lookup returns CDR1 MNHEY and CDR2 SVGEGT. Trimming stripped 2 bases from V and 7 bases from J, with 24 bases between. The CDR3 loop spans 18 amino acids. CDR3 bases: TGTGCCAGCAGTTACGACATCCTCAGGTTAAGGGTGGAAAATGAGCAGTTCTTC. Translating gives CASSYDILRLRVENEQFF.

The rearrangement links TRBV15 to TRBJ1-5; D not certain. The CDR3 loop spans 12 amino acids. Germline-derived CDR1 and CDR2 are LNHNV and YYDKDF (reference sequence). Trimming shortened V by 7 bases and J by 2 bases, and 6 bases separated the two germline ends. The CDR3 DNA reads TGTGCCACCAAGAGCGGCAATCAGCCCCAGCATTTT. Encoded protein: CATKSGNQPQHF.

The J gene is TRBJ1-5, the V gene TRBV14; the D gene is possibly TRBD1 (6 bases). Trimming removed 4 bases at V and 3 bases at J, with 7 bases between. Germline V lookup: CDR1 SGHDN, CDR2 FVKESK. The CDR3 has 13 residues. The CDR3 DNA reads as TGTGCCAGCAGCCGACAGGCCAATCAGCCCCAGCATTTT. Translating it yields CASSRQANQPQHF.

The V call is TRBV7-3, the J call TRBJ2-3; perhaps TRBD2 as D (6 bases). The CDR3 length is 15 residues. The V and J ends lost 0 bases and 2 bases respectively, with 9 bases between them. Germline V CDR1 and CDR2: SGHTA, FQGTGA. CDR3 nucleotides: TGTGCCAGCAGCTTAACGGGGGGTTCCACAGATACGCAGTATTTT. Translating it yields CASSLTGGSTDTQYF.

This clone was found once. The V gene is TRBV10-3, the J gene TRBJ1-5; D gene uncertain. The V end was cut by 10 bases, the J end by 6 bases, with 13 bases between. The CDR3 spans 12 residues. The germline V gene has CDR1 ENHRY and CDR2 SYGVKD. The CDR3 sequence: CATQTGGQPQHF. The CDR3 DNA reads TGTGCCACTCAGACCGGCGGTCAGCCCCAGCATTTT.

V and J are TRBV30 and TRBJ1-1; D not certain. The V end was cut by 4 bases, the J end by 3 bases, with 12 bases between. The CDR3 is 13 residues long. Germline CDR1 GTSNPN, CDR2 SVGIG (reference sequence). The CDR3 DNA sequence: TGTGCCTGGAATAGGGTTTCACACACTGAAGCTTTCTTT. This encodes CAWNRVSHTEAFF.